These 20 T cell receptor beta chains were all obtained from the same sample, sequenced in a study of T cells in Graves' hyperthyroidism and ophthalmopathy. The source material, RNA transcripts, was used to amplify TCR beta CDR3 regions. Primed by the HTBI set, a first-round RT-PCR was run on the TCR CDR3. TCRdb passed the multiplex PCR reads through MiXCR, listing each CDR3 protein once. The table records 500,000 to 750,000 distinct CDR3 sequences, more than 15% of them present only once. Sample: blood. Receptor source: a woman aged 25-40 years with Graves' hyperthyroidism.

This clonotype was counted only a few times. The chain uses TRBV4-1 and TRBJ2-7; 11 nucleotides agree with TRBD2. Germline assignment: CDR1 MGHRA and CDR2 YSYEKL. CDR3 length: 15 amino acids. V lost 6 bases, J lost 4 bases, and 8 bases stayed unmatched. DNA of the CDR3: TGCGCCAGCAGAATAGCGGGAGGGCTTATATACGAGCAGTACTTC. Translation: CASRIAGGLIYEQYF.

This clonotype was observed a few times. The chain joins TRBV7-9 to TRBJ2-1, with D possibly being TRBD1 (6 bases). Between the trimmed V and J ends, which lost 4 bases and 10 bases, there was a span of 11 bases. This CDR3 has 12 residues. The V gene's germline CDR1 is SEHNR and CDR2 FQNEAQ (reference sequence). The chain's CDR3 is CASSSGQSEQFF. The CDR3 DNA reads TGTGCCAGCAGCTCCGGACAGTCGGAGCAGTTCTTC.

In its sample, this clonotype was seen many times. The genes are TRBV9 and TRBJ1-2; a possible D gene is TRBD1 (5 bases). This CDR3 has 15 residues. V was clipped by 0 bases and J by 1 base, with 10 bases between them. The germline V gene has CDR1 SGDLS and CDR2 YYNGEE. This chain's CDR3 is CASSVGQLFNYGYTF. In nucleotides, the CDR3 is TGTGCCAGCAGCGTAGGACAGCTCTTTAACTATGGCTACACCTTC.

This clonotype was detected a few times. The rearrangement uses TRBV18 and TRBJ2-7; D might be TRBD1 (11 bases). Trimming cost V 6 bases and J 3 bases, with 24 bases left between them. The germline V gene has CDR1 KGHSH and CDR2 LQKENI. The CDR3 runs to 17 residues. The CDR3, as DNA: TGTGCCAGCTCGCCGGGACAGGGGGGACTAGCGAGCTACGAGCAGTACTTC. Translating it yields CASSPGQGGLASYEQYF.

This clonotype occurred many times. The chain carries TRBV12-3 or TRBV12-4 and TRBJ1-5, with 10 bases lining up with TRBD1. J lost 0 bases, V lost 7 bases, and 3 bases had no gene match. The CDR3 is made up of 15 amino acids. The CDR3 sequence is CASKDRGISNQPQHF. The CDR3 DNA reads TGTGCCAGCAAGGACAGGGGGATTAGCAATCAGCCCCAGCATTTT.

This chain connects TRBV19 to TRBJ1-4; 9 bases are shared with TRBD1. CDR3 length equals 13 residues. Trimming at V came to 7 bases and at J to 8 bases, leaving 5 bases not matched to a gene. Germline CDR1 LNHDA, CDR2 SQIVND (reference sequence). This chain's CDR3 is CASNRQGGEKLFF. The CDR3 DNA reads TGTGCCAGTAATCGACAGGGGGGAGAAAAACTGTTTTTT.

Only a few counts were recorded for this clonotype. The V call is TRBV30, the J call TRBJ2-3, with D possibly TRBD1 on 5 matching bases. The germline V and J ends were trimmed by 2 bases and 1 base, with 19 bases remaining between them. Germline CDR1 is GTSNPN and CDR2 is SVGIG (reference sequence). CDR3 length equals 17 residues. The CDR3 spells CAWSKGLLGSRTDTQYF. CDR3 in DNA: TGTGCCTGGAGTAAGGGGTTGTTGGGCTCTCGCACAGATACGCAGTATTTT.

This clonotype was counted only a few times. The genes are TRBV6-2 or TRBV6-3 and TRBJ2-1; no definite D call. Trimming left V 7 bases short and J 7 bases short, with 17 bases between. The V gene's germline CDR1 is MNHEY and CDR2 SVGEGT. This CDR3 contains 14 residues. The DNA of the CDR3 is TGTGCCAGCACTACACCCACACTACAGAATGAGCAGTTCTTC. It specifies CASTTPTLQNEQFF.

This clonotype occurred many times. The chain has TRBV20-1 and TRBJ1-2; TRBD1 matches at 7 bases. Unmatched junction bases numbered 11, after V lost 5 bases and J lost 8 bases. The CDR3 runs to 13 residues. Germline CDR1 DFQATT, CDR2 SNEGSKA (reference sequence). The CDR3 loop reads CSASSGTARGYTF. The DNA for the CDR3 is TGCAGTGCTTCCTCGGGGACAGCGAGAGGCTACACCTTC.

This clonotype was picked up many times. The chain employs TRBV18 and TRBJ2-7; D uncertain. This CDR3 region has 14 residues. Germline V gene data show CDR1 as KGHSH and CDR2 as LQKENI. The V and J ends lost 2 bases and 4 bases respectively, with 12 bases between them. In DNA, the CDR3 is TGTGCCAGCTCACCATCCTCCACCTCTTACGAGCAGTACTTC. It specifies CASSPSSTSYEQYF.

Many counts were recorded for this clonotype. The CDR3 reads CASSLPDPVGGQGGYTF. In nucleotides, the CDR3 is TGTGCCAGCAGCCTACCGGACCCGGTGGGGGGGCAAGGTGGCTACACCTTC. V is TRBV6-1 and J is TRBJ1-2; perhaps TRBD1 as D (6 bases). The CDR3 is 17 residues long. V shed 6 bases and J shed 7 bases, with 27 bases lying between them. Germline V lookup: CDR1 MNHNS, CDR2 SASEGT.

J is TRBJ2-6 and V is TRBV7-9; D not resolved. This CDR3 comprises 19 residues. Per the germline V gene, CDR1 is SEHNR and CDR2 is FQNEAQ (reference sequence). V gave up 7 bases and J gave up 0 bases, with 22 bases separating them. DNA for the CDR3: TGTGCCAGCACCATTCCCACGGGCAGACCAAGCTCTGGGGCCAACGTCCTGACTTTC. Its protein product is CASTIPTGRPSSGANVLTF. Using reference TRBV7-9 and TRBJ2-6 for the parts outside the CDR3, the full variable domain is DTGVSQNPRHKITKRGQNVTFRCDPISEHNRLYWYRQTLGQGPEFLTYFQNEAQLEKSRLLSDRFSAERPKGSFSTLEIQRTEQGDSAMYLCASTIPTGRPSSGANVLTFGAGSRLTVL.

This clonotype was detected many times. The chain has TRBV7-9 and TRBJ2-1; TRBD2 matches 14 bases. CDR3 size: 18 residues. Trimming took 5 bases from V and 3 from J; bases not matched to a gene: 9. Germline CDR1 is SEHNR and CDR2 is FQNEAQ (reference sequence). CDR3 region: CASSLGLAGAPLYNEQFF. DNA for the CDR3: TGTGCCAGCAGCCTGGGACTAGCGGGAGCTCCCCTCTACAATGAGCAGTTCTTC.

This clonotype was counted many times. V is TRBV20-1 and J is TRBJ2-1; D unresolved. Germline lookup yields CDR1 DFQATT and CDR2 SNEGSKA (reference sequence). This CDR3 is built from 12 residues. Trimming removed 7 bases at V and 6 bases at J, with 13 bases between. The CDR3 DNA reads TGCAGTGTTGTTTCTGGTAGCAATGAGCAGTTCTTC. The encoded protein is CSVVSGSNEQFF.

This clonotype was found many times. The chain links TRBV12-3 or TRBV12-4 to TRBJ2-7; D possibly corresponds to TRBD1 (6 bases). The length of the CDR3 is 13 residues. V was trimmed by 1 base and J by 6 bases, leaving 10 bases between them. CDR3 protein: CASSLEGDGEQYF. DNA for the CDR3: TGTGCCAGCAGTTTAGAGGGGGATGGCGAGCAGTACTTC.

V gene TRBV12-3 or TRBV12-4 combines with J gene TRBJ2-3; a possible D gene is TRBD2 (6 bases). V lost 7 bases and J 9 bases, leaving 11 bases between the germline ends. The length of the CDR3 is 11 residues. In nucleotides, the CDR3 is TGTGCCAGCACCATTAGCGGCACGCAGTATTTT. It specifies CASTISGTQYF.

The chain is built from TRBV29-1 and TRBJ2-1, with 7 bases that match TRBD2. Germline V CDR1 and CDR2: SQVTM, ANQGSEA. The CDR3 extends over 18 amino acids. The V and J ends lost 6 bases and 3 bases, in that order; junction bases with no gene match: 20. The CDR3 nucleotides are TGCAGCGTGCTTACGCGGGCCGGAGGGAGGGGAATCTACAATGAGCAGTTCTTC. This encodes CSVLTRAGGRGIYNEQFF.

This clonotype was seen at least ten times. The chain recombines TRBV28 with TRBJ2-1; D could derive from TRBD1 or TRBD2 (5 bases each). This CDR3 is 13 amino acids long. Germline V gene sequence: CDR1 MDHEN, CDR2 SYDVKM. Trimming left V 2 bases short and J 5 bases short, with 7 bases between. The CDR3 loop reads CASSLPGHNEQFF. The CDR3 DNA sequence: TGTGCCAGCAGTTTACCGGGGCACAATGAGCAGTTCTTC.

The table lists this clonotype with many counts. The CDR3 region is CSARTSWETQYF. The DNA of the CDR3 is TGCAGTGCTAGGACTAGCTGGGAGACCCAGTACTTC. The chain recombines TRBV20-1 with TRBJ2-5; 7 bases are a match to TRBD2. The CDR3 loop spans 12 amino acids. The V gene's germline CDR1 is DFQATT and CDR2 SNEGSKA (reference sequence). J gave up 5 bases and V 3 bases, and 3 bases lay outside the gene matches.

Details on this clonotype: A much more abundant neighbour one base away suggests this may be a read error. The chain is built from TRBV12-3 or TRBV12-4 and TRBJ2-1, with 13 bases identical to TRBD2. The CDR3 extends over 15 amino acids. This CDR3 reads CASRRTSGRLNERFF. The CDR3 nucleotides are TGTGCCAGCAGGCGGACTAGCGGGAGATTAAATGAGCGGTTCTTC.